Listed below are T cell receptor beta chains from one sample, sequenced in a study of shared clonotypes between healthy human individuals. Clones were sequenced by immunoSEQ multiplex PCR, and TCRdb holds only the in-frame ones, with some missing. The sample includes 2 million or so clones, 85% to 95% seen only once; the top ten take under 0.15%. Sequencing was done on a sample of naive CD4+ T cells sorted from blood. All receptors derive from a man younger than 35 in good health. CDR3s include the opening cysteine and the closing phenylalanine or tryptophan. The order of the fields is J gene, clone size, V gene, D gene, CDR3 protein, CDR3 DNA. D genes are given only for firm matches. Not all rows give a size; the values are once, few, many and, for expanded clones, a class.

>TRBJ2-5|.|TRBV6-5|.
CASSLTGKETQYF
TGTGCCAGCAGCCTGACAGGAAAAGAGACCCAGTACTTC
>TRBJ1-2|.|TRBV10-2|TRBD1
CASSAGGWNGYTF
TGCGCCAGCAGTGCAGGGGGCTGGAATGGCTACACCTTC
>TRBJ2-1|.|TRBV7-2|TRBD1
CASSNRDRGLNEQFF
TGTGCCAGCAGCAACCGGGACAGGGGGCTTAATGAGCAGTTCTTC
>TRBJ1-2|.|TRBV7-2|.
CASRRITGNYGYTF
TGTGCCAGCAGGCGCATTACAGGGAACTATGGCTACACCTTC
>TRBJ1-5|.|TRBV2|.
CASSGGNQPQHF
TGTGCCAGCAGTGGGGGCAATCAGCCCCAGCATTTT
>TRBJ1-5|.|TRBV28|TRBD1
CASRYQGASNQPQHF
TGTGCCAGCAGATATCAGGGGGCCAGCAATCAGCCCCAGCATTTT
>TRBJ1-5|.|TRBV6-1|TRBD1
CASSATGGHGNQPQHF
TGTGCCAGCAGTGCAACAGGGGGCCATGGCAATCAGCCCCAGCATTTT
>TRBJ1-5|.|TRBV7-2|.
CASTNWGGPNQPQHF
TGTGCCAGCACCAATTGGGGGGGCCCCAATCAGCCCCAGCATTTT
>TRBJ1-1|.|TRBV5-1|.
CASSFSQTNTEAFF
TGCGCCAGCAGCTTCTCACAAACGAACACTGAAGCTTTCTTT
>TRBJ2-1|.|TRBV7-2|TRBD2
CASSLGLAGLAYNEQFF
TGTGCCAGCAGCTTAGGACTAGCGGGGCTCGCCTACAATGAGCAGTTCTTC
>TRBJ2-7|.|TRBV27|.
CASRAGGPYEQYF
TGTGCCAGTAGGGCTGGGGGCCCCTACGAGCAGTACTTC
>TRBJ2-3|.|TRBV18|.
CASSQLDGAGTDTQYF
TGTGCCAGCTCACAACTAGACGGTGCCGGCACAGATACGCAGTATTTT
>TRBJ2-2|.|TRBV30|TRBD1
CAWSAGQGVTGELFF
TGTGCCTGGAGTGCCGGACAGGGGGTGACCGGGGAGCTGTTTTTT
>TRBJ2-7|.|TRBV27|.
CASSLLRSVVSYEQYF
TGTGCCAGCAGTTTATTACGGAGCGTTGTCTCCTACGAGCAGTACTTC
>TRBJ1-1|.|TRBV11-2|.
CASSLGLQENTEAFF
TGTGCCAGCAGCCTAGGACTACAGGAAAACACTGAAGCTTTCTTT
>TRBJ1-6|once|TRBV7-2|.
CASSLGGTSYNSPLHF
TGTGCCAGCAGCTTAGGGGGGACCTCCTATAATTCACCCCTCCACTTT
>TRBJ2-7|.|TRBV9|.
CASLRHRYEQYF
TGTGCCAGCCTCAGACATCGATACGAGCAGTACTTC
>TRBJ1-5|.|TRBV6-1|TRBD1
CASSDQGVSNQPQHF
TGTGCCAGCAGTGACCAGGGGGTAAGCAATCAGCCCCAGCATTTT
>TRBJ2-3|.|TRBV2|TRBD2
CASSEGLAGSSDTQYF
TGTGCCAGCAGTGAAGGTCTAGCGGGAAGCTCAGATACGCAGTATTTT
>TRBJ2-7|.|TRBV5-1|.
CASGPAGYYEQYF
TGCGCCAGCGGGCCCGCAGGGTATTACGAGCAGTACTTC
>TRBJ1-1|.|TRBV10-3|TRBD1
CAISWTGQGNTEAFF
TGTGCCATCAGTTGGACAGGGCAAGGGAACACTGAAGCTTTCTTT
>TRBJ2-2|.|TRBV6-5|.
CASSYSKSLGTGELFF
TGTGCCAGCAGTTACTCGAAGTCCCTAGGGACCGGGGAGCTGTTTTTT
>TRBJ2-7|once|TRBV5-1|TRBD2
CASSWGTSGAGEQYF
TGCGCCAGCAGCTGGGGGACTAGCGGTGCCGGCGAGCAGTACTTC
>TRBJ2-3|.|TRBV11-2|.
CASSFSTDTQYF
TGTGCCAGCAGCTTCTCAACAGATACGCAGTATTTT
>TRBJ1-5|.|TRBV19|TRBD1
CASREDRAGNQPQHF
TGTGCCAGTAGAGAGGACAGGGCGGGCAATCAGCCCCAGCATTTT
>TRBJ1-2|.|TRBV28|.
CASSLSALGYGVGYTF
TGTGCCAGCAGTTTATCCGCACTGGGCTACGGGGTGGGCTACACCTTC
>TRBJ1-1|.|TRBV2|.
CASSEEGSGMNTEAFF
TGTGCCAGCAGCGAGGAAGGGAGCGGAATGAACACTGAAGCTTTCTTT
>TRBJ2-7|.|TRBV6-1|TRBD1
CASSGRTGPPEQYF
TGTGCCAGCAGTGGACGGACAGGGCCCCCCGAGCAGTACTTC
>TRBJ1-5|.|TRBV2|TRBD1
CASRGQGAQQPQHF
TGTGCCAGCAGGGGACAGGGAGCTCAACAGCCCCAGCATTTT
>TRBJ1-6|few|TRBV10-2|.
CASSDPAAPVPLHF
TGCGCCAGCAGTGATCCCGCAGCCCCAGTGCCCCTCCACTTT
>TRBJ2-2|.|TRBV19|.
CASSSLERNTGELFF
TGTGCCAGTAGTAGTTTAGAACGGAACACCGGGGAGCTGTTTTTT
>TRBJ1-1|.|TRBV7-9|.
CASSLNAKGEAFF
TGTGCCAGCAGCTTAAATGCGAAAGGAGAAGCTTTCTTT
>TRBJ1-2|.|TRBV7-2|TRBD1
CASKAGTESYGYTF
TGTGCCAGCAAGGCCGGGACAGAATCCTATGGCTACACCTTC
>TRBJ2-7|.|TRBV6-5|TRBD2
CASSYGTSDTYEQYF
TGTGCCAGCAGTTACGGGACTAGCGACACCTACGAGCAGTACTTC
>TRBJ2-1|.|TRBV19|TRBD1
CASSIDLTGKGSKYEQFF
TGTGCCAGTAGTATAGACCTGACAGGGAAGGGAAGTAAGTATGAGCAGTTCTTC
>TRBJ2-7|.|TRBV5-6|.
CASSRPDRGASYEQYF
TGTGCCAGCAGCCGGCCCGACAGAGGGGCCTCCTACGAGCAGTACTTC
>TRBJ2-7|.|TRBV7-2|TRBD2
CASSLGPSGSYEQYF
TGTGCCAGCAGCTTAGGTCCTAGCGGTTCCTACGAGCAGTACTTC
>TRBJ2-2|.|TRBV6-5|.
CASSQGRELFF
TGTGCCAGCAGTCAAGGCAGGGAGCTGTTTTTT
>TRBJ2-1|.|TRBV7-2|TRBD2
CASSPVAGSYNEQFF
TGTGCCAGCAGCCCAGTAGCGGGTAGCTACAATGAGCAGTTCTTC
>TRBJ1-2|.|TRBV9|TRBD1
CASSFRDRVNYGYTF
TGTGCCAGCAGCTTCCGGGACAGGGTTAACTATGGCTACACCTTC
>TRBJ2-1|.|TRBV6-1|.
CASSASPHNEQFF
TGTGCCAGCAGTGCTAGCCCCCACAATGAGCAGTTCTTC
>TRBJ2-7|.|TRBV27|.
CASSPVGRSSYEQYF
TGTGCCAGCAGCCCGGTGGGGCGGAGCTCCTACGAGCAGTACTTC